A selection of T cell receptor beta chains follows, all from one sample in a study of T-cell memory formation after mild COVID-19. TCRdb recomputed calls from the 5' RACE reads with MiXCR, one row per CDR3 protein. The sample contains about 400,000 distinct CDR3 sequences, 24% of which appear only once. The sequencing input was PBMCs or a T cell subset sorted from them (not recorded which). These receptors were taken from an adult woman who had mild COVID-19 (a few samples of this study predate the infection). Cell type and time point are not known. CDR3s include the opening cysteine and the closing phenylalanine or tryptophan. Each record gives: J gene, D gene, V gene, clone size, CDR3 DNA, CDR3 protein. D genes are given only for firm matches. Part of the rows lack a size; the others show once, few, many or a class for expanded clones.

>TRBJ2-3|-|TRBV10-3|few
TGTGCCATCAGTGAAAGCACAGATACGCAGTATTTT
CAISESTDTQYF
>TRBJ1-4|TRBD1|TRBV12-3/TRBV12-4|-
TGTGCCAGCAGTTTGAGGACAGGGGGCGGGAAACTGTTTTTT
CASSLRTGGGKLFF
>TRBJ1-1|-|TRBV20-1|-
TGCAGTGCTATCTCGCCCACCAAAGGGGCTTTCTTT
CSAISPTKGAFF
>TRBJ1-5|-|TRBV6-6|-
TGTGCCAGCATCCTAGCAGGGGATAGTCAGCCCCAGCATTTT
CASILAGDSQPQHF
>TRBJ2-7|-|TRBV30|-
TGTGCCTGGAGTGTACGTGGGAGGATCCACGAGCAGTACTTC
CAWSVRGRIHEQYF
>TRBJ2-1|-|TRBV18|few
TGTGCCAGCTCACCACAGCGTGAGCAGTTCTTC
CASSPQREQFF
>TRBJ2-5|TRBD1|TRBV6-5|-
TGTGCCAGCAGTTACGACAGGGGGCTAGTGGAGACCCAGTACTTC
CASSYDRGLVETQYF
>TRBJ2-5|-|TRBV29-1|-
TGCAGCGTTGGGGTGAGGTCTCAAGAGACCCAGTACTTC
CSVGVRSQETQYF
>TRBJ2-7|-|TRBV29-1|few
TGCAGCGTTGGGACAAGTTACTCCTACGAGCAGTACTTC
CSVGTSYSYEQYF
>TRBJ2-7|-|TRBV4-2|few
TGTGCCAGCAGCCAGGGAGATGGGGGGATGTACGAGCAGTACTTC
CASSQGDGGMYEQYF
>TRBJ2-5|TRBD1|TRBV12-3/TRBV12-4|few
TGTGCCAGCAGTTTGACAGGGGGCTTCGTGGAGACCCAGTACTTC
CASSLTGGFVETQYF
>TRBJ2-1|-|TRBV6-5|few
TGTGCCACCACAGGGCCCGTCGCCAATGAGCAGTTCTTC
CATTGPVANEQFF
>TRBJ2-1|-|TRBV5-1|-
TGCGCCAGCAGCCCGGCCAGAGCGTCGGATGAGCAGTTCTTC
CASSPARASDEQFF
>TRBJ2-1|TRBD2|TRBV20-1|-
TGCAGTGCTAAGAGGACGGGAGGGCTGGAAAATGAGCAGTTCTTC
CSAKRTGGLENEQFF
>TRBJ1-4|-|TRBV6-5|few
TGTGCCAGCAGGGCGGATGCAACTAATGAAAAACTGTTTTTT
CASRADATNEKLFF
>TRBJ1-2|-|TRBV19|-
TGTGCCAGTAGTATCAAGGAGAACTATGGCTACACCTTC
CASSIKENYGYTF
>TRBJ2-1|TRBD1|TRBV9|few
TGTGCCAGCAGCGTCACAGGGGGCGGAATCAATGAGCAGTTCTTC
CASSVTGGGINEQFF
>TRBJ2-1|-|TRBV7-3|few
TGTGCCAGCAGCCTGACCCGGGGACTGCAGTTCTTC
CASSLTRGLQFF
>TRBJ2-7|-|TRBV7-2|few
TGTGCCAGCAGCTTGGAGGGGAGAGACTATGGCGAGCAGTACTTC
CASSLEGRDYGEQYF
>TRBJ2-6|TRBD1|TRBV12-3/TRBV12-4|medium-sized
TGTGCCAGCAGTTCCCAGACAGGGGGGGCCAACGTCCTGACTTTC
CASSSQTGGANVLTF
>TRBJ2-1|TRBD1|TRBV7-3|-
TGTGCCAGCAGCCCCCGACAGGGGTTCTCCTACAATGAGCAGTTCTTC
CASSPRQGFSYNEQFF
>TRBJ2-1|-|TRBV11-3|-
TGTGCCAGCAGCTTATTCACAGACAATGAGCAGTTCTTC
CASSLFTDNEQFF
>TRBJ2-1|-|TRBV24-1|-
TGTGCCACCAGTCCTGGCGTCGTCTACAATGAGCAGTTCTTC
CATSPGVVYNEQFF
>TRBJ2-7|TRBD1|TRBV29-1|few
TGCAGCGTTGATATCGGGCGACAGGGTTCTTCCTACGAGCAGTACTTC
CSVDIGRQGSSYEQYF
>TRBJ2-1|TRBD1|TRBV15|many
TGTGCCACCAGCAGAACCGGGACAGGGGGTCGAAATGAGCAGTTCTTC
CATSRTGTGGRNEQFF
>TRBJ2-3|-|TRBV24-1|-
TGTGCCACCGGGGATGATAGCACAGATACGCAGTATTTT
CATGDDSTDTQYF
>TRBJ1-2|-|TRBV7-9|-
TGTGCCAGCAGCAGGACAACCAGGGACTATGGCTACACCTTC
CASSRTTRDYGYTF
>TRBJ2-6|-|TRBV5-1|-
TGCGCCAGCAGCTTGGCCGCCGCAGGGGCCTTGTCTGGGGCCAACGTCCTGACTTTC
CASSLAAAGALSGANVLTF